This TCR beta chain was captured in a study of vaccination effects on CD4 cells after COVID-19. As for the study in general: Participants were vaccinated with two doses of either the BNT162b2 or mRNA-1273 vaccine. Cultures of under 2.5 million PBMC per well contained around 10 IU/ml IL-2 plus 10 ug/ml peptides.

Study-level findings and limits: Clonal contraction was marked in infection- and vaccine-induced clones late after vaccination. Cross-reaction with common cold coronaviruses was seen in only 1 of 255 vaccine-induced clones from healthy vaccinees.

CDR3 length equals 15 residues. Germline CDR1 reads SGDLS; CDR2 reads YYNGEE. V gave up 3 bases and J gave up 4 bases, with 14 bases separating them. The culture ran for approximately 9 days before CD4+ T cells were isolated. This clone has just a few counts. What it binds is unknown. Only in-frame clones appear in the TCRdb table, and some are missing; sequencing was by immunoSEQ multiplex PCR. The sample yields about 38,000 clones, about 81% seen once. Sequenced here: CD4+ T cells from PBMCs cultured without peptide, sampled before COVID-19 vaccination. The V and J genes are TRBV9 and TRBJ1-3; D gene uncertain. The receptor comes from a human donor who received a COVID-19 vaccine. CDR3 coding DNA: TGTGCCAGCAGCGGCGGAGGGTCGCACGGAAACACCATATATTTT. Translating it yields CASSGGGSHGNTIYF.